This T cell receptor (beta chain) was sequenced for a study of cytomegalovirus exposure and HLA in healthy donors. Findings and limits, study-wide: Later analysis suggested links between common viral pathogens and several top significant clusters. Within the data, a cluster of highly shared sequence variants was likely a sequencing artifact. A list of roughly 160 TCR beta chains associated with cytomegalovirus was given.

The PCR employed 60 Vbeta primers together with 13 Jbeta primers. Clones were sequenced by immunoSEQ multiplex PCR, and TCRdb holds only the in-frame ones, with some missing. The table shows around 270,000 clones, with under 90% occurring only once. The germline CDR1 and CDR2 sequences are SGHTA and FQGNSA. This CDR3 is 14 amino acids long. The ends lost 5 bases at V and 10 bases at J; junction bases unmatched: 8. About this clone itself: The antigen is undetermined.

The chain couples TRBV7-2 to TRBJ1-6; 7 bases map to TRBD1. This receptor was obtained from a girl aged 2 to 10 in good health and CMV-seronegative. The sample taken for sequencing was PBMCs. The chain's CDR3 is CASSPTGDRSPLHF. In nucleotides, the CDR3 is TGTGCCAGCAGCCCCACAGGGGATCGATCACCCCTCCACTTT.